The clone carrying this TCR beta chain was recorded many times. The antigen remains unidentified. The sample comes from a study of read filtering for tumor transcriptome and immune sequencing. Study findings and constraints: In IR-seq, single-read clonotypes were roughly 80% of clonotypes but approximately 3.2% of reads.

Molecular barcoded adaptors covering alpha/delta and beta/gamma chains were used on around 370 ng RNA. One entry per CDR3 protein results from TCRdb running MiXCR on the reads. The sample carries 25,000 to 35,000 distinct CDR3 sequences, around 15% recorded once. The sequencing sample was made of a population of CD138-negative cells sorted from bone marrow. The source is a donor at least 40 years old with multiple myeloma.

The CDR3 loop reads CASRLQMNTEAFF. DNA of the CDR3: TGTGCCAGCAGGTTGCAGATGAACACTGAAGCTTTCTTT. The V gene is TRBV28, the J gene TRBJ1-1; D remains ambiguous. Germline CDR1 MDHEN, CDR2 SYDVKM. The ends were cut back, 6 bases at V and 0 bases at J, with 8 bases in the middle. There are 13 residues in the CDR3.